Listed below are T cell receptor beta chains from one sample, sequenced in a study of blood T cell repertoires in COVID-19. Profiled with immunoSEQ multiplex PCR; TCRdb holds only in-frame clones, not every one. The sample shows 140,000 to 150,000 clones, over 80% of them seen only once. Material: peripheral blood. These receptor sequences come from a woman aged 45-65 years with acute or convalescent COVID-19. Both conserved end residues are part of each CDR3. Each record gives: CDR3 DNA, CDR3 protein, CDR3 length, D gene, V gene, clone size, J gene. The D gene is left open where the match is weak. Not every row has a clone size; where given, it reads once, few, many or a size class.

TGTGCCAGCAGTGAAAGCCCCACGTACCAAGAGACCCAGTACTTC,CASSESPTYQETQYF,15,-,TRBV6-1,once,TRBJ2-5
TGTGCCAGCAGCTCTTACAGGGTAGAGCCCCAGCATTTT,CASSSYRVEPQHF,13,-,TRBV7-8,once,TRBJ1-5
TGTGCCTGGGGTACTAGCGGGGCCCGAGCAGATACGCAGTATTTT,CAWGTSGARADTQYF,15,TRBD2,TRBV30,-,TRBJ2-3
TGTGCCAGTAGTATAGTGGGACAGTATAATGAAAAACTGTTTTTT,CASSIVGQYNEKLFF,15,TRBD1,TRBV19,-,TRBJ1-4
TGTGCCACCAGTGGGGCTAGACAGTCTCAAGAGACCCAGTACTTC,CATSGARQSQETQYF,15,-,TRBV24-1,-,TRBJ2-5
TGTGCCTGGGGTCCGGGACAGGGGAACACTGAAGCTTTCTTT,CAWGPGQGNTEAFF,14,TRBD1,TRBV30,-,TRBJ1-1
TGCGCCAGCGGGGACAGGGGGACCGGGGAGCTGTTTTTT,CASGDRGTGELFF,13,TRBD1,TRBV10-1,-,TRBJ2-2
TGTGCCACCCTCCCGACTCCGGGACAGGGGGCCTATGGCTACACCTTC,CATLPTPGQGAYGYTF,16,TRBD1,TRBV25-1,-,TRBJ1-2
TGTGCCAGCAGCCCACGGGGTCGTAACTATGGCTACACCTTC,CASSPRGRNYGYTF,14,-,TRBV5-4,-,TRBJ1-2
TGTGCCTGGAGTATAGGGACTCCTGGGCAGCAGTACTTC,CAWSIGTPGQQYF,13,-,TRBV30,-,TRBJ2-7
TGCGCCAGCAGTCGGGACAGATCCCAAGAGACCCAGTACTTC,CASSRDRSQETQYF,14,TRBD1,TRBV10-2,-,TRBJ2-5
TGTGCCAGCAGACGGACTAGCGGGGGATCAGAGACCCAGTACTTC,CASRRTSGGSETQYF,15,TRBD2,TRBV7-8,-,TRBJ2-5
TGTGCCAGCAGCTTATATAGCCCCGGGACAGGGGGAAGGAATGAGCAGTTCTTC,CASSLYSPGTGGRNEQFF,18,TRBD1,TRBV7-3,-,TRBJ2-1
TGTGCCTGGGAACCAGGGGCAGATACGCAGTATTTT,CAWEPGADTQYF,12,-,TRBV30,-,TRBJ2-3
TGTGCCAGCGCTGACAGGCGAAATCAGCCCCAGCATTTT,CASADRRNQPQHF,13,-,TRBV6-5,-,TRBJ1-5
TGTGCCAGCAGCTTGCCCCGGGGACAGCAAGAGACCCAGTACTTC,CASSLPRGQQETQYF,15,TRBD1,TRBV5-4,-,TRBJ2-5
TGTGCAAGTCGCTCATATAATACACGGGTCAATGGCTACACCTTC,CASRSYNTRVNGYTF,15,-,TRBV12-2,-,TRBJ1-2
TGTGCCAGCTCGGACAGTTTATTACTAGCGGGAGGCTACAATGAGCAGTTCTTC,CASSDSLLLAGGYNEQFF,18,TRBD2,TRBV18,-,TRBJ2-1
TGTGCCAGCAGCTTAGAGGCAGGGGGTTTCTCCTACGAGCAGTACTTC,CASSLEAGGFSYEQYF,16,TRBD1,TRBV7-6,-,TRBJ2-7
TGTGCCACCAGAGGACAGGGGGTAAACGCGAACACCGGGGAGCTGTTTTTT,CATRGQGVNANTGELFF,17,TRBD1,TRBV24-1,-,TRBJ2-2
TGTGCCAGTAGTCCCCTGGACAGGGGCGGGAAGTGGGCTTTCTTT,CASSPLDRGGKWAFF,15,TRBD1,TRBV19,-,TRBJ1-1
TGCGCCAGCAGCCCTGGACCGACTAGCGTTAGCTCCTACGAGCAGTACTTC,CASSPGPTSVSSYEQYF,17,TRBD2,TRBV5-1,-,TRBJ2-7
TGTGCCAGCAGCACAGGGTATCAGCCCCAGCATTTT,CASSTGYQPQHF,12,-,TRBV28,-,TRBJ1-5
TGTGCCAGTAGTATACAGGGGGCCTCGATTACCGGGGAGCTGTTTTTT,CASSIQGASITGELFF,16,TRBD1,TRBV19,-,TRBJ2-2
TGTGCCATCAGGGGACTCTCTGGAAACACCATATATTTT,CAIRGLSGNTIYF,13,-,TRBV10-3,-,TRBJ1-3
TGTGCCAGCTCACCTTTAGGGAGCTACGAGCAGTACTTC,CASSPLGSYEQYF,13,-,TRBV18,-,TRBJ2-7
TGCAGTGCTAGAGAGAGCTATGGCTACACCTTC,CSARESYGYTF,11,-,TRBV20-1,-,TRBJ1-2
TGTGCCAGCAGTTTTCGGTATAGCAATCAGCCCCAGCATTTT,CASSFRYSNQPQHF,14,-,TRBV27,-,TRBJ1-5
TGTGCCTGGAGAAGGTTTTATTTTCCAGGGGGGAACACTGAAGCTTTCTTT,CAWRRFYFPGGNTEAFF,17,TRBD1,TRBV30,-,TRBJ1-1
TGCGCCAGCAGCTTGGGGACAGGGGGCGCGCCTGGCTACACCTTC,CASSLGTGGAPGYTF,15,TRBD1,TRBV5-1,-,TRBJ1-2
TGTGCCAGCAGCAGGGACAGGGGACCTTCTAACTATGGCTACACCTTC,CASSRDRGPSNYGYTF,16,-,TRBV21-1,-,TRBJ1-2
TGTGCCACCAGTGATGGGGAGGGGTATGGCTACACCTTC,CATSDGEGYGYTF,13,-,TRBV24-1,-,TRBJ1-2
TGTGCCAGCAGCCTCTTGCCCCGGGACAGCCCGTATGGCTACACCTTC,CASSLLPRDSPYGYTF,16,TRBD1,TRBV3-1/TRBV3-2,-,TRBJ1-2
TGTGCCAGCAGCTCATTAGCGGGGGGGCCTACAGATACGCAGTATTTT,CASSSLAGGPTDTQYF,16,TRBD2,TRBV13,-,TRBJ2-3
TGCGCCAGCAGGCCACTAGCCGGCTCTGGCACAGATACGCAGTATTTT,CASRPLAGSGTDTQYF,16,-,TRBV5-1,-,TRBJ2-3
TGTGCCAGCAGCGCAGCCGGGACAGAGGGATCACCCCTCCACTTT,CASSAAGTEGSPLHF,15,TRBD1,TRBV6-5,-,TRBJ1-6
TGTGCCAGCAGTTCCCAAGCAGGGGGCCATCAGCCCCAGCATTTT,CASSSQAGGHQPQHF,15,TRBD1,TRBV6-5,-,TRBJ1-5
TGCGCCAGCAGCCCTATGAAACCGGGACAGGGGGCCGGAGAGCAGTACTTC,CASSPMKPGQGAGEQYF,17,TRBD1,TRBV4-1,-,TRBJ2-7
TGTGCCACCAGTGATTCCGGGACAGGGGGTCTGGGCATTCAGTACTTC,CATSDSGTGGLGIQYF,16,TRBD1,TRBV24-1,-,TRBJ2-4
TGCGCCAGCAGTGACACCGGGAAGAACACTGAAGCTTTCTTT,CASSDTGKNTEAFF,14,-,TRBV10-1,-,TRBJ1-1
TGTGCCAGCAGCCAAGTATTCAGTGGTAGGGGCAATGAGCAGTTCTTC,CASSQVFSGRGNEQFF,16,-,TRBV4-2,-,TRBJ2-1
TGTGCCAGCAGTCCCGGACTATTTACCCCAGATACGCAGTATTTT,CASSPGLFTPDTQYF,15,-,TRBV6-5,-,TRBJ2-3